A single T cell receptor beta chain is shown here with its context. Its cognate antigen is unknown. The data stem from a study of T cell responses to AZD1222 COVID-19 vaccine. TCRdb's copy holds only in-frame clones and misses some; the assay was immunoSEQ multiplex PCR. The sample consists of 70,000 to 95,000 clones, 75% to 90% of them appearing once. Germline assignment: CDR1 SQVTM and CDR2 ANQGSEA. The CDR3 extends over 13 amino acids. Trimming stripped 6 bases from V and 6 bases from J, with 15 bases between. Study-level results: Clonal diversity may have been underestimated, and the donors were mostly white British, with more females than males.

This sequence was found in an adult who received the AZD1222 COVID-19 vaccine. Material: peripheral blood, obtained 28 days after the second AZD1222 dose. This chain uses TRBV29-1 with TRBJ2-1; perhaps D is TRBD1 or TRBD2 (5 bases each). The chain's CDR3 is CSVRSRDPNEQFF. CDR3 in DNA: TGCAGCGTCCGGAGCCGGGACCCCAATGAGCAGTTCTTC.